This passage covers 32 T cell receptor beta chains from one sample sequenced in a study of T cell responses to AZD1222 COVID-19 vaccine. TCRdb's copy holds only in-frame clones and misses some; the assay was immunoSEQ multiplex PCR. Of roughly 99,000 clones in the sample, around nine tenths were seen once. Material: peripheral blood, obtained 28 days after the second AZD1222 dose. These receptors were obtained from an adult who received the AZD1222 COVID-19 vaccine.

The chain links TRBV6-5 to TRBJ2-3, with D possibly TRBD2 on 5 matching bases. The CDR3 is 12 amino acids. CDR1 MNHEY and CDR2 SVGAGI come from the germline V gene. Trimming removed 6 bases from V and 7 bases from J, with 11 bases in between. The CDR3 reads CASSTPGNTQYF. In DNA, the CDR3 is TGTGCCAGCAGCACTCCGGGAAATACGCAGTATTTT.

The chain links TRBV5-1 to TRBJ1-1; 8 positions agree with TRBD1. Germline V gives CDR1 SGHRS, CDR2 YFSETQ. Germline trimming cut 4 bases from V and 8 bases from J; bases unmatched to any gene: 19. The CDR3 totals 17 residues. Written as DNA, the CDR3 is TGCGCCAGCAGCACCAGAGCAGGGGGCGCAACGGGAAGCGAAGCTTTCTTT. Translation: CASSTRAGGATGSEAFF.

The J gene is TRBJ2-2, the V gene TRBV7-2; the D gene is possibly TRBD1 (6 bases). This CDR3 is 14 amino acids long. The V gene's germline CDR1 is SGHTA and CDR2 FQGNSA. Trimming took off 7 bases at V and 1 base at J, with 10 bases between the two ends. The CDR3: CASTATGNTGELFF. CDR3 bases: TGTGCCAGCACCGCGACAGGGAACACCGGGGAGCTGTTTTTT.

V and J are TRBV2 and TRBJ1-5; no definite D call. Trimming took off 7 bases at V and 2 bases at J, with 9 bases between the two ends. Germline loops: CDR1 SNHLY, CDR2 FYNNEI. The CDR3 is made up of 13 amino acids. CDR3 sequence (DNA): TGTGCCAGCAAACTTTCAGGCAATCAGCCCCAGCATTTT. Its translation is CASKLSGNQPQHF.

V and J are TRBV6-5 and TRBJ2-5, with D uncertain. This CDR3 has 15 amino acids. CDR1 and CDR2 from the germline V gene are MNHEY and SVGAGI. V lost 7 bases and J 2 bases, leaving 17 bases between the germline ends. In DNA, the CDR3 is TGTGCCAGCACCGAAGGGATAGTTCGTCAAGAGACCCAGTACTTC. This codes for CASTEGIVRQETQYF.

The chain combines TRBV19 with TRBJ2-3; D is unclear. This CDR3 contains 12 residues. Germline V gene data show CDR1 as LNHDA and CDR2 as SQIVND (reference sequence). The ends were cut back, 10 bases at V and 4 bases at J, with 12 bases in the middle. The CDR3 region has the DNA TGTGCCACCAGTATGGGCTCAGATACGCAGTATTTT. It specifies CATSMGSDTQYF.

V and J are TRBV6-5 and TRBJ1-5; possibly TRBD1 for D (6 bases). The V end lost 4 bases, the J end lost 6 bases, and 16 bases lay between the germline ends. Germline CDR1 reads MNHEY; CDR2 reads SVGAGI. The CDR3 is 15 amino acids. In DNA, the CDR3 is TGTGCCAGCAGTTTAGGGGGGCCCCGAGGTCAGCCCCAGCATTTT. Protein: CASSLGGPRGQPQHF.

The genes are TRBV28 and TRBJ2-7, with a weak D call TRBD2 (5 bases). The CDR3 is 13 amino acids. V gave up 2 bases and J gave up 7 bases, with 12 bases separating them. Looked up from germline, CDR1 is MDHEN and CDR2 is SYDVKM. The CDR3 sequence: CASSLVPPGEQYF. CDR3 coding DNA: TGTGCCAGCAGTTTAGTCCCCCCGGGAGAGCAGTACTTC.

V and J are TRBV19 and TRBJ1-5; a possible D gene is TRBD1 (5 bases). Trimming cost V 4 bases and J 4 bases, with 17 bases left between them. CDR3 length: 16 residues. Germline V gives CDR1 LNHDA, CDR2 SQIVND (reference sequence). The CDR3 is CASSTLPRDQNQPQHF. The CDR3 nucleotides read TGTGCCAGTAGTACTCTCCCCAGGGACCAGAATCAGCCCCAGCATTTT.

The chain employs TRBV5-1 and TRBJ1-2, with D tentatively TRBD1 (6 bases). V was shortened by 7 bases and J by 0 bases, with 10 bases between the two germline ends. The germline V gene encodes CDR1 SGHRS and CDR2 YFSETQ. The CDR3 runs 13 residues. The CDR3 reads CASSGGPNYGYTF. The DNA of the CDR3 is TGCGCCAGCTCTGGGGGGCCTAACTATGGCTACACCTTC. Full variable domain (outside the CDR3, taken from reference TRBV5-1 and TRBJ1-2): KAGVTQTPRYLIKTRGQQVTLSCSPISGHRSVSWYQQTPGQGLQFLFEYFSETQRNKGNFPGRFSGRQFSNSRSEMNVSTLELGDSALYLCASSGGPNYGYTFGSGTRLTVV.

The CDR3 DNA follows: TGTGCCAGCTCACCGGGACAGCAAAATGAAAAACTGTTTTTT. Amino acids: CASSPGQQNEKLFF. V and J are TRBV18 and TRBJ1-4; 7 nucleotides line up with TRBD1. V lost 3 bases to trimming and J lost 5 bases; unmatched junction nucleotides: 3. Per germline, CDR1 KGHSH and CDR2 LQKENI. This CDR3 is 14 amino acids long. The full variable domain, its missing parts supplied by reference TRBV18 and TRBJ1-4, is NAGVMQNPRHLVRRRGQEARLRCSPMKGHSHVYWYRQLPEEGLKFMVYLQKENIIDESGMPKERFSAEFPKEGPSILRIQQVVRGDSAAYFCASSPGQQNEKLFFGSGTQLSVL.

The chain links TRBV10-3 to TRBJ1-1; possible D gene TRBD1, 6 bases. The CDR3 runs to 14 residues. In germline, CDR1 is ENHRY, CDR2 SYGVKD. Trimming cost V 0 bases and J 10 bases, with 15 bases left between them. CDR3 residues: CAISESYLQGGAFF. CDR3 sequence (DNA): TGTGCCATCAGTGAGTCATACTTACAGGGAGGAGCTTTCTTT.

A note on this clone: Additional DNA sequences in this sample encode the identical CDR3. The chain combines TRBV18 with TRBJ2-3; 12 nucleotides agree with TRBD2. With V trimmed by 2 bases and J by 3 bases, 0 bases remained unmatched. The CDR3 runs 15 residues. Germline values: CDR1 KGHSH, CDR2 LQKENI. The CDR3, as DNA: TGTGCCAGCTCACCAACTAGCGGGGGGACAGATACGCAGTATTTT. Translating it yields CASSPTSGGTDTQYF.

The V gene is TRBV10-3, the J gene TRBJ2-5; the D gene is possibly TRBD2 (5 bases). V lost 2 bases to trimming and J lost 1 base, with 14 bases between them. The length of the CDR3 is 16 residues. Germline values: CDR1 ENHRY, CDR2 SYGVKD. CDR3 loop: CAISEPGRTGQETQYF. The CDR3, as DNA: TGTGCCATCAGTGAGCCGGGAAGGACGGGCCAAGAGACCCAGTACTTC.

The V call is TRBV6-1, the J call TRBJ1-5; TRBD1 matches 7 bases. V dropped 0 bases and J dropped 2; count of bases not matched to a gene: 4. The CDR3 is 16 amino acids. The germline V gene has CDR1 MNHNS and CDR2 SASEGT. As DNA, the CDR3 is TGTGCCAGCAGTGAAGCAGGGGGCGCGGGCAATCAGCCCCAGCATTTT. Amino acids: CASSEAGGAGNQPQHF.

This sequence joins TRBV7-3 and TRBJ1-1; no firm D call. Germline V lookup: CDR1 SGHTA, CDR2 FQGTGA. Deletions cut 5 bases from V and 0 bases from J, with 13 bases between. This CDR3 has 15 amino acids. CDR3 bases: TGTGCCAGCAGCCCGGCGGGCAGCATGAACACTGAAGCTTTCTTT. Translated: CASSPAGSMNTEAFF.

In DNA form, the CDR3 reads TGTGCCAGCAGAGGGGCCACTGAAGCTTTCTTT. Translation gives CASRGATEAFF. J is TRBJ1-1 and V is TRBV6-6, with a tentative D call TRBD1 (5 bases). The germline V gene has CDR1 MNHNY and CDR2 SVGAGI (reference sequence). The CDR3 has 11 residues. V dropped 6 bases and J dropped 4 bases, with 6 bases sitting between them.

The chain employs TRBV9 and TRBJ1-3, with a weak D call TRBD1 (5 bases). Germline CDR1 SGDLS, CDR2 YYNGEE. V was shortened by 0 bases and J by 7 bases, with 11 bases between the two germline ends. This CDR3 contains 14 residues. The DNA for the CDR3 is TGTGCCAGCAGCGTAGGGGGAGGGACGAACACCATATATTTT. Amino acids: CASSVGGGTNTIYF.

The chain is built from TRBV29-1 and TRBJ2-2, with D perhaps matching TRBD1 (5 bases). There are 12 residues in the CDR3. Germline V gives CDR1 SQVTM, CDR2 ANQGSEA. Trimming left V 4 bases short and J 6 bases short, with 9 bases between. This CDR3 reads CSVGLGPGELFF. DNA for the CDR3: TGCAGCGTTGGTTTGGGGCCCGGGGAGCTGTTTTTT.

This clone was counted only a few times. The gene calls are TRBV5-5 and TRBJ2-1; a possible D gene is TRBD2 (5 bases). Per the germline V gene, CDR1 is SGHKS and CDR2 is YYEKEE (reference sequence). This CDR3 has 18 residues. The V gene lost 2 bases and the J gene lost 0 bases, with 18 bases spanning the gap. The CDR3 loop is CASSLGSRFSYSYNEQFF. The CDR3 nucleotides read TGTGCCAGCAGCTTAGGGAGTAGGTTCTCGTACTCCTACAATGAGCAGTTCTTC.

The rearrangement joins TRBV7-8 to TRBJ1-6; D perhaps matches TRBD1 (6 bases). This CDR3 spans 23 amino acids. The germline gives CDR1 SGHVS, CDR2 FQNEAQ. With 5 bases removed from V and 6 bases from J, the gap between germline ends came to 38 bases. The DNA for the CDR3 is TGTGCCAGCAGCCTCGAATATGGGGGCACCGGGACTGGGGGGCCACGGTTTAATTCACCCCTCCACTTT. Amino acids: CASSLEYGGTGTGGPRFNSPLHF.

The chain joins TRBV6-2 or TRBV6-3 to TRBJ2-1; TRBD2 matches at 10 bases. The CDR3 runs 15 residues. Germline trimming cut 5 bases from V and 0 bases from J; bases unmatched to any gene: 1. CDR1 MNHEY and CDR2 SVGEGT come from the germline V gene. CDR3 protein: CASSSGGVSYNEQFF. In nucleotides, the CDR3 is TGTGCCAGCAGTAGCGGGGGGGTCTCCTACAATGAGCAGTTCTTC.

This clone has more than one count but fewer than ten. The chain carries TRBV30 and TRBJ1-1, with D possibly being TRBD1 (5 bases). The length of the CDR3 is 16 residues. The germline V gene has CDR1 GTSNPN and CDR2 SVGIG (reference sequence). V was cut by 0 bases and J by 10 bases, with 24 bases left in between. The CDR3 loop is CAWSVPGTRHPRGAFF. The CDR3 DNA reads TGTGCCTGGAGTGTACCTGGGACCAGACACCCGAGGGGAGCTTTCTTT.

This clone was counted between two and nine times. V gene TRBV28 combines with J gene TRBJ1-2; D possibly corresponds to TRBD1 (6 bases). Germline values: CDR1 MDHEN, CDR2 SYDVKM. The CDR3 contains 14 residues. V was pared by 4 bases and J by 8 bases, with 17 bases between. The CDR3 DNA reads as TGTGCCAGCAGTTCAGGGGCGGCCCCCGGCGGCTACACCTTC. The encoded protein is CASSSGAAPGGYTF.

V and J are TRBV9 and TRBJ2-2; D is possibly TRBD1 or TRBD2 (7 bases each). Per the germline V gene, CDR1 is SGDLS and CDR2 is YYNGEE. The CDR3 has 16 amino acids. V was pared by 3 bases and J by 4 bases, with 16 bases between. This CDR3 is CASSAITGEGTGELFF. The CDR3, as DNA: TGTGCCAGCAGCGCCATCACAGGGGAGGGCACCGGGGAGCTGTTTTTT.

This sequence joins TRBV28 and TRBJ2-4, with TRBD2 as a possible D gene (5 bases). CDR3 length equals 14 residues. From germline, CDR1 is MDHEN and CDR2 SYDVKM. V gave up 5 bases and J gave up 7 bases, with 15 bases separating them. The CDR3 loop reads CASSPKLGGNIQYF. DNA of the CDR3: TGTGCCAGCAGTCCAAAGCTAGGAGGCAACATTCAGTACTTC.

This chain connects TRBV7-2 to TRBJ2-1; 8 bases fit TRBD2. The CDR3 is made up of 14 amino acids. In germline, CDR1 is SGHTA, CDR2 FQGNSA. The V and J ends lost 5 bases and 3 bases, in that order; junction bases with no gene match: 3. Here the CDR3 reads CASSAGGRYNEQFF. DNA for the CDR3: TGTGCCAGCAGCGCGGGGGGTCGCTACAATGAGCAGTTCTTC.

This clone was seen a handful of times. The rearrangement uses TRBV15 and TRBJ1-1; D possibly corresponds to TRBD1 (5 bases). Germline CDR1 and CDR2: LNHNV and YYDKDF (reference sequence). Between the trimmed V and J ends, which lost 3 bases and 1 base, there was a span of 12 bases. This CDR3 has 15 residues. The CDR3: CATSSSRGRNTEAFF. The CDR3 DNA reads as TGTGCCACCAGCAGCTCCCGGGGGAGGAACACTGAAGCTTTCTTT.

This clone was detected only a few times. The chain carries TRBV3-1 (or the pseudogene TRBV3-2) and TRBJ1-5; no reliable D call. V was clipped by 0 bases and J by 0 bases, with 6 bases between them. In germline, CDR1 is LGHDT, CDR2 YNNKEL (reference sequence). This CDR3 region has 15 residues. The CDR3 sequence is CASSQDHYSNQPQHF. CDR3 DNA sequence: TGTGCCAGCAGCCAAGATCACTATAGCAATCAGCCCCAGCATTTT.

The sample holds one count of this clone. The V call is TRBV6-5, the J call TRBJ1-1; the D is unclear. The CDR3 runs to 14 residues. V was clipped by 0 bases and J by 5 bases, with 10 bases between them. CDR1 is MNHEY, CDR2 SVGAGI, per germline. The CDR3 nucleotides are TGTGCCAGCAGTTACTCCAAAACAGTGACTGAAGCTTTCTTT. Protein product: CASSYSKTVTEAFF.

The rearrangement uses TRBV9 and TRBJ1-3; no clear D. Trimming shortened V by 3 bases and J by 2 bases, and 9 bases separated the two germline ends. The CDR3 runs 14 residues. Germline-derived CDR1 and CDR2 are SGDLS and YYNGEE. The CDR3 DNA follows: TGTGCCAGCAGCGCAAATATGGCTGGAAACACCATATATTTT. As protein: CASSANMAGNTIYF.

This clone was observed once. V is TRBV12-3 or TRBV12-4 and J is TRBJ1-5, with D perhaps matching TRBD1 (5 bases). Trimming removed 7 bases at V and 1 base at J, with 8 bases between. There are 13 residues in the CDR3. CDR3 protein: CASTQGSNQPQHF. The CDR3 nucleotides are TGTGCCAGCACTCAGGGAAGCAATCAGCCCCAGCATTTT.